The TCR beta chain under discussion was sequenced for a study of blood T cells in healthy people across ages. Collection of roughly 10 milliliters of peripheral blood was performed for each donor. With a J-beta primer mix and a sample-barcoded 5' primer, a second PCR ran about 7 to 12 cycles. In TCRdb, the 5' RACE reads were re-called with MiXCR into one record per CDR3 protein. The repertoire includes approximately 800,000 distinct CDR3 sequences, 58% of them detected once, and about 20% sits in the top ten. CDR3 size: 14 residues. V lost 7 bases and J lost 4; bases outside the gene matches: 10. The germline gives CDR1 DFQATT, CDR2 SNEGSKA (reference sequence).

Sequences were obtained from blood. The chain has TRBV20-1 and TRBJ2-3; 8 positions agree with TRBD2. This TCR was recovered from a man aged 25 to 40 in good health. The CDR3 DNA is TGCAGTGTCCGTAGCGGGAATTGGGCAGATACGCAGTATTTT. This sequence encodes CSVRSGNWADTQYF.